Listed below are T cell receptor beta chains from one sample, sequenced in a study of beta chain features in type 1 diabetes. Assay: immunoSEQ multiplex PCR; the TCRdb copy retains only in-frame clones and omits some. The sample contains hundreds of thousands of clones, over 12% of which appear only once. The source material was naive CD4+ T cells from blood. The receptors were gathered from a young man with type 1 diabetes. The conserved cysteine and the conserved F or W are not part of the CDR3 here. A D gene is named only where the DNA matches it firmly.

d_gene	v_gene	CDR3aa
-	TRBV7-3	ASSLNREVEAF
-	TRBV7-8	ASSLGLASQRTQY
-	TRBV18	ASSPQGGNQPQH
TRBD2	TRBV30	AWSSGLKKTQY
-	TRBV30	AWSIGTDTQY
TRBD1	TRBV7-6	ASSSPGQGRTGELF
-	TRBV7-3	ASSFGTGVYEQY
-	TRBV5-1	ASSLGGTNPYEQY
TRBD1	TRBV19	ASNERALNRDRVFGYT
-	TRBV6-1	ASSEKYEQY
TRBD1	TRBV7-2	ASSLRTGGSDTQY
-	TRBV4-3	ASSQVSPQEQY
TRBD1	TRBV5-4	ASSAGQGYSGANVLT
TRBD2	TRBV10-3	AISGLASGILADTQY
-	TRBV20-1	SARPSNEQF
TRBD1	TRBV13	ASSSGTGNPMNTEAF